Sequencing of this T cell receptor (beta chain) was carried out in a study of shared clonotypes between healthy human individuals (dated by TCRdb to 2018 to 2020). At the level of the whole study: Three men and two women, aged 18 to 49 years, made up the cohort. Per donor, three plates each were used for CD4 naive and CD4 memory, two for CD8 naive, and one for CD8 memory. To estimate repertoire size and how much clonotypes are shared between individuals, the study performed deep sequencing of blood TCR repertoires from five healthy adults. To increase sequencing depth and limit assay-specific biases, TCR repertoire library preparation and sequencing were carried out by different laboratories using diverse techniques. Each donor's leukapheresis produced roughly between roughly 0.85 and 10 billion PBMCs. Overall results and qualifications from the work: Pairwise subsampling led to the expectation that sequencing depth would affect the degree of clonotype sharing among donors. Rarefaction of sorted-subset datasets indicated incomplete sequencing despite the large sequencing depth. About 4.5% of naive CD4, approximately 3.7% of naive CD8, approximately 2.2% of memory CD4, and approximately 0.39% of memory CD8 clonotypes were shared across several donors. Sampling was restricted to blood, and TCR repertoires in tissues likely differ from the TCR repertoires found in blood. Naive subsets generally had larger estimated clonotype richness than memory subsets. The genetic and exposure-history diversity represented was limited by the small number of donors. Compared with non-shared clonotypes, the clonotypes found in all four sorted-subset donors had higher generation probabilities.

Reading the germline V gene (reference sequence) gives CDR1 MNHEY and CDR2 SMNVEV. Trimming at the junction amounts to 3 bases on V and 4 bases on J, and the germline ends lie 24 bases apart. The CDR3 runs 18 amino acids, cysteine and phenylalanine included. Only the CDR3 DNA stays, 54 bases, in frame from base 1. TCR CDR3 regions were amplified from genomic DNA by multiplex PCR using the deep immunoSEQ assay. Genomic DNA extracted from each cell subset was distributed evenly over all wells of several immunoSEQ 96-well plates, and each plate served as one replicate. For sorted subsets, approximately 210 ng genomic DNA, equal to about 30,000 T cell genomes, was loaded into each replicate PCR. Purified libraries were quantified with a Qubit 3.0 fluorometer, sized on a Bioanalyzer 2100, and re-quantified with the KAPA Library Quantification kit. Every immunoSEQ 96-well plate was sequenced on a dedicated single-read 150-cycle Illumina NextSeq 550 flow cell. The authors' pipeline ran thus. The immunoSEQ output contained only junctional sequences without quality scores, so filtering could not match that applied to full-length reads. To assign V/J genes and CDR3, sequences were annotated using PyIR, a Python wrapper for IgBLAST v1.9, with IMGT germline references. Reads were filtered out if the reads had weak V/J assignments (E-value above 1e-6), no CDR3, stop codons, out-of-frame junctions, or ambiguous translated residues. A V3J clonotype was defined by an identical inferred V gene, J gene, and CDR3 amino acid sequence. The percentage overlap between two repertoires was calculated by dividing the number of shared unique clonotypes by the size of the smaller repertoire. Richness of each repertoire was evaluated using RTK rarefaction, the Chao1 estimator, and Recon v2.1 estimates of unobserved clonotypes. OLGA was used to compute generation probabilities for all TCRbeta clonotypes that the gDNA method yielded from a handful of donors. TCRdb took over this immuneACCESS table, retaining in-frame rearrangements with V and J assigned. Such tables are incomplete; in checked studies, under half of the missing clones stem from an unresolved V gene, and the remainder is unexplained. Clone size and the V and J calls come from that table; the DNA yielded D and trimming. This sample gives about 680,000 clones in total; 90% to 95% of them show up just once. About a quarter of the sample comes from the top ten.

Notes on this clone: The antigen it recognizes is unknown. Within one base of it there is no much larger clone, and no base qualities were kept.

CD8 naive samples were obtained by positive selection for CCR7 among CD45RO-negative cells, yielding a CD45RA+CCR7+ population from which TemRA cells were excluded. Healthy HIV-negative adults with no recently reported acute infections or vaccinations were included as donors. All donors were Caucasian adults living in Nashville, Tennessee, USA. Blood was obtained by leukapheresis, after which PBMCs were separated by Ficoll-Histopaque density gradient centrifugation and cryopreserved in liquid nitrogen vapor phase. Purity and quantity of every magnetically sorted T cell population were checked by analytical flow cytometry. Genomic DNA was isolated from every sorted fraction and measured by UV absorbance on a Nanodrop 2000c.

This TCR was recovered from a man aged 25 to 40 in good health. The sequencing input was naive CD8+ T cells sorted from blood. In the paper's terms, the cell subset or site label means: CD45RA+CCR7+. The rearrangement joined TRBV27 to TRBJ2-5; the D call is tentative, TRBD1 or TRBD2, as each matches 5 bases. The nucleotide sequence reads TGTGCCAGCAGTTTTCCCCCGGGGCCCCATGGACATTCAGAGACCCAGTACTTC. This gives the protein CASSFPPGPHGHSETQYF.